The present entry profiles one T cell receptor (beta chain) with its context. The germline V gene has CDR1 LNHNV and CDR2 YYDKDF (reference sequence). Unmatched junction bases numbered 7, after V lost 8 bases and J lost 2 bases. This CDR3 has 14 residues. Methods used by the authors: Counts of nucleated cells, estimated from reference gene primer amplification, were obtained. Assay: immunoSEQ multiplex PCR; the TCRdb copy retains only in-frame clones and omits some. The V and J calls and the clone size are those of that table, but D and trimming were determined from the DNA. This sample has around 99,000 clones, with roughly 90% found just once. These data originate in a study of blood T cell repertoires in COVID-19. Study context: Donors in the United States, Italy and Spain gave samples during acute or convalescent COVID-19. Nucleic acid was either cDNA or gDNA, and it came from T cells, B-cell-depleted T cells, or PBMCs.

The chain couples TRBV15 to TRBJ2-7, with 9 bases fitting TRBD2. The receptor was derived from a man aged 40-50 years with active or convalescent COVID-19. The sequencing input was peripheral blood. The CDR3 DNA sequence: TGTGCCACCGCGGGAGGCGGGAGGGCCTACGAGCAGTACTTC. Its protein is CATAGGGRAYEQYF.